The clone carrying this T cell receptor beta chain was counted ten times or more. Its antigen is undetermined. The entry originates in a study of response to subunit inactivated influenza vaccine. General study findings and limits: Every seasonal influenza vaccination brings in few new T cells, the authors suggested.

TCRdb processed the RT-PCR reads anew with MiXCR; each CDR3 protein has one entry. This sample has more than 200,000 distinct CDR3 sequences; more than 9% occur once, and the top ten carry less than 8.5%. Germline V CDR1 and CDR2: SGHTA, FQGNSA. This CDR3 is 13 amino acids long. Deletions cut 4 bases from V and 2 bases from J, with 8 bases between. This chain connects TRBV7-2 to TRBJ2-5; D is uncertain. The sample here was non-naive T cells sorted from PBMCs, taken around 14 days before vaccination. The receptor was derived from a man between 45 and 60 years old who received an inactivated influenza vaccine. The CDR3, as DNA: TGTGCCAGCAGCTCACCCCAACAAGAGACCCAGTACTTC. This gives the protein CASSSPQQETQYF. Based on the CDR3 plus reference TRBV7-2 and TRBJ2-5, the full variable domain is GAGVSQSPSNKVTEKGKDVELRCDPISGHTALYWYRQSLGQGLEFLIYFQGNSAPDKSGLPSDRFSAERTGGSVSTLTIQRTQQEDSAVYLCASSSPQQETQYFGPGTRLLVL.